The count of the clone carrying this TCR beta chain is one. The data are from a study of T cell responses to AZD1222 COVID-19 vaccine. The assay was immunoSEQ multiplex PCR, and TCRdb's table has in-frame clones only and misses some. The repertoire consists of about 160,000 clones, with over 80% occurring once and the leading ten covering approximately 2%. V shed 5 bases and J shed 3 bases, with 11 bases lying between them. This CDR3 contains 14 residues. The germline V gene has CDR1 LNHDA and CDR2 SQIVND (reference sequence). This receptor was obtained from an adult in good health. The V gene is TRBV19, the J gene TRBJ1-5; maybe TRBD1 (5 bases). Sequencing used peripheral blood, obtained on day 0 of AZD1222 vaccination. Written as DNA, the CDR3 is TGTGCCAGTAGTGCTCCGGGGACCAATCAGCCCCAGCATTTT. It translates to CASSAPGTNQPQHF.